This entry lists 29 T cell receptor beta chains sequenced from one sample in a study of blood T cell repertoires in COVID-19. Generated by immunoSEQ multiplex PCR, the TCRdb table keeps only in-frame clones and is missing some. The sample has fewer than 350,000 clones; about 88% are singletons. Sequencing was performed on PBMCs or T cells enriched from blood (not recorded which). The source is a woman aged 25 to 39 who had been exposed to COVID-19.

In this sample, this clone turned up a few times. The rearrangement links TRBV29-1 to TRBJ1-1, with D possibly matching TRBD1 (5 bases). The germline V and J ends were trimmed by 3 bases and 4 bases, with 12 bases remaining between them. The CDR3 is 13 amino acids. CDR1 and CDR2 (germline): SQVTM, ANQGSEA. This chain's CDR3 is CSVDSGWGTEAFF. In DNA form, the CDR3 reads TGCAGCGTTGATTCAGGGTGGGGCACTGAAGCTTTCTTT.

V gene TRBV5-4 combines with J gene TRBJ1-1; D is ambiguous. V was trimmed by 2 bases and J by 1 base, leaving 6 bases between them. The CDR3 loop spans 13 amino acids. Germline CDR1 and CDR2: SGHNT and YYREEE (reference sequence). The CDR3 DNA reads TGTGCCAGCAGCTTCGGGTGGAACACTGAAGCTTTCTTT. Protein sequence: CASSFGWNTEAFF.

The rearrangement links TRBV18 to TRBJ2-5, with 7 bases fitting TRBD1. CDR1 KGHSH and CDR2 LQKENI come from the germline V gene. V lost 5 bases and J lost 2; bases outside the gene matches: 5. The CDR3 runs to 14 residues. Here the CDR3 reads CASSKPGQQETQYF. The CDR3 nucleotides are TGTGCCAGCTCAAAACCGGGACAGCAAGAGACCCAGTACTTC.

The chain combines TRBV30 with TRBJ1-1, with 7 bases aligning to TRBD1. With V trimmed by 7 bases and J by 0 bases, 5 bases remained unmatched. Germline V gene lookup returns CDR1 GTSNPN and CDR2 SVGIG (reference sequence). The CDR3 is 13 amino acids. CDR3 sequence reads: CASSGTVNTEAFF. CDR3 coding DNA: TGTGCCTCTTCCGGGACAGTGAACACTGAAGCTTTCTTT.

This clone showed up just once. The rearrangement links TRBV7-2 to TRBJ1-6, with D possibly matching TRBD1 (5 bases). Germline lookup yields CDR1 SGHTA and CDR2 FQGNSA. This CDR3 spans 16 amino acids. V shed 7 bases and J shed 5 bases, with 18 bases lying between them. The CDR3 DNA sequence: TGTGCCAGCAACATTTGGGCAGGGATGAATAATTCACCCCTCCACTTT. It yields the protein CASNIWAGMNNSPLHF.

This chain uses TRBV6-4 with TRBJ2-3, with TRBD1 matching over 7 bases. The junction had 2 bases not matched to a gene; V was cut back by 2 bases and J by 6 bases. Per germline, CDR1 MRHNA and CDR2 SNTAGT. This CDR3 contains 13 residues. In DNA form, the CDR3 reads TGTGCCAGCAGTGACCAGGGACAGGATACGCAGTATTTT. This encodes CASSDQGQDTQYF.

The genes are TRBV5-4 and TRBJ2-3; 7 bases are shared with TRBD1. CDR3 length equals 14 residues. V was clipped by 2 bases and J by 5 bases; unmatched bases: 5. Germline assignment: CDR1 SGHNT and CDR2 YYREEE (reference sequence). As DNA, the CDR3 is TGTGCCAGCAGCTTAAGGGGGCCTATAGATACGCAGTATTTT. Amino acids: CASSLRGPIDTQYF.

This rearrangement joins TRBV28 to TRBJ2-1; 8 nucleotides match TRBD2. Germline V gives CDR1 MDHEN, CDR2 SYDVKM. This CDR3 is 16 amino acids long. V gave up 1 base and J gave up 0 bases; unmatched junction bases: 2. This CDR3 reads CASSLYTSGSYNEQFF. The CDR3, as DNA: TGTGCCAGCAGTTTATACACTAGCGGCTCCTACAATGAGCAGTTCTTC.

The gene calls are TRBV4-1 and TRBJ1-5; the D gene is possibly TRBD1 (6 bases). V was cut by 0 bases and J by 0 bases, with 18 bases left in between. The CDR3 is made up of 19 amino acids. Germline V gives CDR1 MGHRA, CDR2 YSYEKL. The CDR3 DNA follows: TGCGCCAGCAGCCAAGAACCAAAAATCGACAGGCTTAGCAATCAGCCCCAGCATTTT. Protein sequence: CASSQEPKIDRLSNQPQHF.

This clone was detected only once. This sequence joins TRBV2 and TRBJ1-2, with a tentative D call TRBD1 (6 bases). Germline V gives CDR1 SNHLY, CDR2 FYNNEI. The CDR3 sequence is 12 residues long. Trimming cost V 8 bases and J 6 bases, with 13 bases left between them. In DNA, the CDR3 is TGTGCCAGCGGCGGGGGGGCGAATGGCTACACCTTC. Residues: CASGGGANGYTF.

V and J are TRBV7-9 and TRBJ2-1; D is possibly TRBD2 (6 bases). Germline CDR1 reads SEHNR; CDR2 reads FQNEAQ (reference sequence). This CDR3 has 16 residues. V lost 0 bases to trimming and J lost 9 bases, with 18 bases between them. The CDR3 reads CASSLASGGGMGEQFF. The DNA of the CDR3 is TGTGCCAGCAGCTTAGCGTCCGGTGGAGGGATGGGTGAGCAGTTCTTC.

The rearrangement uses TRBV28 and TRBJ2-1, with 7 bases lining up with TRBD2. CDR3 length: 16 residues. Germline values: CDR1 MDHEN, CDR2 SYDVKM. Unmatched junction bases numbered 14, after V lost 6 bases and J lost 6 bases. The CDR3 here is CASRQLLAPHANEQFF. CDR3 DNA sequence: TGTGCCAGCAGGCAGCTACTAGCGCCCCACGCCAATGAGCAGTTCTTC.

V gene TRBV9 combines with J gene TRBJ2-6; D uncertain. The length of the CDR3 is 16 residues. The germline V and J ends were trimmed by 0 bases and 0 bases, with 7 bases remaining between them. Germline CDR1 SGDLS, CDR2 YYNGEE. The CDR3 nucleotides read TGTGCCAGCAGCGTAGGACACAGCTCTGGGGCCAACGTCCTGACTTTC. As protein: CASSVGHSSGANVLTF.

A single count supports this clone. This chain connects TRBV9 to TRBJ1-6; D remains ambiguous. The CDR3 totals 18 residues. V dropped 3 bases and J dropped 0 bases, with 16 bases sitting between them. Germline loops: CDR1 SGDLS, CDR2 YYNGEE. CDR3 DNA: TGTGCCAGCAGCGAAACTTGGACTTCCATCTCCTATAATTCACCCCTCCACTTT. As protein: CASSETWTSISYNSPLHF.

V and J are TRBV30 and TRBJ1-6; D remains unclear. Between the trimmed V and J ends, which lost 3 bases and 10 bases, there was a span of 13 bases. Looked up from germline, CDR1 is GTSNPN and CDR2 is SVGIG (reference sequence). The CDR3 is 13 amino acids. The CDR3 loop reads CAWSPSQQSPLHF. CDR3 sequence (DNA): TGTGCCTGGAGCCCTTCACAGCAATCACCCCTCCACTTT. The variable domain in full, completed from reference TRBV30 and TRBJ1-6, reads SQTIHQWPATLVQPVGSPLSLECTVEGTSNPNLYWYRQAAGRGLQLLFYSVGIGQISSEVPQNLSASRPQDRQFILSSKKLLLSDSGFYLCAWSPSQQSPLHFGNGTRLTVT.

The V gene is TRBV28, the J gene TRBJ1-2, with TRBD1 matching 7 bases. Looked up from germline, CDR1 is MDHEN and CDR2 is SYDVKM. Trimming at V came to 6 bases and at J to 3 bases, leaving 10 bases not matched to a gene. This CDR3 comprises 15 residues. In DNA form, the CDR3 reads TGTGCCAGCAGGCCCGACAGGGAAGGCGACTATGGCTACACCTTC. Its translation is CASRPDREGDYGYTF.

This rearrangement joins TRBV5-5 to TRBJ2-7; the match to TRBD1 covers 8 bases. V dropped 4 bases and J dropped 0; count of bases not matched to a gene: 12. The CDR3 has 17 residues. CDR1 is SGHKS, CDR2 YYEKEE, per germline (reference sequence). The CDR3, as DNA: TGTGCCAGCAGCCTCGGGACAGGACCTCCCCTCTCCTACGAGCAGTACTTC. Protein product: CASSLGTGPPLSYEQYF.

The V and J genes are TRBV18 and TRBJ2-1; no clear D. V was clipped by 2 bases and J by 8 bases, with 16 bases between them. The CDR3 sequence is 15 residues long. Germline CDR1 and CDR2: KGHSH and LQKENI. CDR3 sequence (DNA): TGTGCCAGCTCACCAAGTCGCGGCTCTCGGGATGAGCAGTTCTTC. This gives the protein CASSPSRGSRDEQFF. Drawing the rest from reference TRBV18 and TRBJ2-1, the complete variable domain is NAGVMQNPRHLVRRRGQEARLRCSPMKGHSHVYWYRQLPEEGLKFMVYLQKENIIDESGMPKERFSAEFPKEGPSILRIQQVVRGDSAAYFCASSPSRGSRDEQFFGPGTRLTVL.

In this sample, this clone turned up a few times. The J gene is TRBJ2-1, the V gene TRBV19; D is unresolved. CDR3 length equals 13 residues. Germline-derived CDR1 and CDR2 are LNHDA and SQIVND (reference sequence). V was shortened by 1 base and J by 7 bases, with 8 bases between the two germline ends. Here the CDR3 reads CASSIGRYNEQFF. CDR3 nucleotide sequence: TGTGCCAGTAGTATAGGTAGATATAATGAGCAGTTCTTC.

The chain has TRBV28 and TRBJ2-1, with D maybe TRBD2 (6 bases). With 3 bases removed from V and 0 bases from J, the gap between germline ends came to 15 bases. CDR3 length equals 17 residues. Germline CDR1 MDHEN, CDR2 SYDVKM. DNA of the CDR3: TGTGCCAGCAGTTTCCTCCCTGTAGCGGACTCCTACAATGAGCAGTTCTTC. Translation gives CASSFLPVADSYNEQFF.

The chain links TRBV10-3 to TRBJ2-2; TRBD2 matches at 10 bases. Germline values: CDR1 ENHRY, CDR2 SYGVKD. Trimming cost V 2 bases and J 4 bases; bases outside gene matches: 1. This CDR3 region has 15 residues. CDR3 loop: CAISESGRATGELFF. Written as DNA, the CDR3 is TGTGCCATCAGTGAGAGCGGGAGGGCCACCGGGGAGCTGTTTTTT.

The gene calls are TRBV12-5 and TRBJ2-5; D remains ambiguous. Trimming removed 6 bases from V and 4 bases from J, with 21 bases in between. Germline CDR1 and CDR2: LGHNT and FRNRAP. The CDR3 extends over 16 amino acids. The chain's CDR3 is CASGPPGPSPGETQYF. The CDR3 DNA sequence: TGTGCTAGTGGGCCGCCTGGGCCCTCCCCCGGAGAGACCCAGTACTTC.

The J gene is TRBJ2-6, the V gene TRBV12-5; 7 bases map to TRBD2. The CDR3 is 15 residues long. CDR1 is LGHNT, CDR2 FRNRAP, per germline. V was pared by 6 bases and J by 1 base, with 3 bases of the junction left unmatched. CDR3 nucleotide sequence: TGTGCTAGTGGCCCGGGGGGATCTGGGGCCAACGTCCTGACTTTC. Translation: CASGPGGSGANVLTF.

This clone has a handful of counts. This chain joins TRBV19 and TRBJ1-4; TRBD1 might be the D (6 bases). The CDR3 length is 15 residues. Trimming took off 5 bases at V and 4 bases at J, with 14 bases between the two ends. CDR1 LNHDA and CDR2 SQIVND come from the germline V gene (reference sequence). The chain's CDR3 is CASSAPGESNEKLFF. As DNA, the CDR3 is TGTGCCAGTAGTGCTCCAGGGGAGAGTAATGAAAAACTGTTTTTT.

This clone came up once. The chain's CDR3 is CASSIGTGGRLGSGANVLTF. CDR3 nucleotides: TGTGCCAGTAGTATAGGGACAGGGGGCCGATTGGGGTCTGGGGCCAACGTCCTGACTTTC. This rearrangement joins TRBV19 to TRBJ2-6; 11 bases match TRBD1. Looked up from germline, CDR1 is LNHDA and CDR2 is SQIVND (reference sequence). The length of the CDR3 is 20 residues. V shed 1 base, J shed 1 base, and the junction held 9 bases outside the gene matches.

The rearrangement links TRBV28 to TRBJ1-5, with 8 bases lining up with TRBD1. V dropped 3 bases and J dropped 9; count of bases not matched to a gene: 10. The CDR3 runs 15 residues. CDR1 is MDHEN and CDR2 is SYDVKM in the germline V gene. Written as DNA, the CDR3 is TGTGCCAGCAGTTTGGGACAGGAGGCAATAGGGCCCCAGCATTTT. Its translation is CASSLGQEAIGPQHF.

The V gene is TRBV28, the J gene TRBJ2-1; tentatively, D is TRBD2 (5 bases). The CDR3 totals 14 residues. The germline V gene has CDR1 MDHEN and CDR2 SYDVKM. V gave up 3 bases and J gave up 8 bases, with 14 bases separating them. Here the CDR3 reads CASSFDGEMYEQFF. The CDR3 DNA follows: TGTGCCAGCAGTTTCGATGGGGAGATGTATGAGCAGTTCTTC. The full variable domain, completed using reference TRBV28 and TRBJ2-1, is DVKVTQSSRYLVKRTGEKVFLECVQDMDHENMFWYRQDPGLGLRLIYFSYDVKMKEKGDIPEGYSVSREKKERFSLILESASTNQTSMYLCASSFDGEMYEQFFGPGTRLTVL.

The chain uses TRBV7-6 and TRBJ1-5; 7 positions match TRBD1. The ends lost 1 base at V and 7 bases at J; junction bases unmatched: 7. This CDR3 is 15 amino acids long. The germline V gene has CDR1 SGHVS and CDR2 FNYEAQ. CDR3 amino acids: CASSLGQGARQPQHF. CDR3 in DNA: TGTGCCAGCAGCTTAGGACAGGGCGCCAGACAGCCCCAGCATTTT.

In its sample, this clone was seen once. The rearrangement joins TRBV6-5 to TRBJ1-2; TRBD1 matches 7 bases. The CDR3 extends over 14 amino acids. Losses at the gene ends were 6 bases for V and 4 bases for J; bases not matched to a gene: 8. Germline CDR1 reads MNHEY; CDR2 reads SVGAGI. Here the CDR3 DNA reads TGTGCCAGCAGCCGAAAGACAGGGTCCTATGGCTACACCTTC. Translating gives CASSRKTGSYGYTF.